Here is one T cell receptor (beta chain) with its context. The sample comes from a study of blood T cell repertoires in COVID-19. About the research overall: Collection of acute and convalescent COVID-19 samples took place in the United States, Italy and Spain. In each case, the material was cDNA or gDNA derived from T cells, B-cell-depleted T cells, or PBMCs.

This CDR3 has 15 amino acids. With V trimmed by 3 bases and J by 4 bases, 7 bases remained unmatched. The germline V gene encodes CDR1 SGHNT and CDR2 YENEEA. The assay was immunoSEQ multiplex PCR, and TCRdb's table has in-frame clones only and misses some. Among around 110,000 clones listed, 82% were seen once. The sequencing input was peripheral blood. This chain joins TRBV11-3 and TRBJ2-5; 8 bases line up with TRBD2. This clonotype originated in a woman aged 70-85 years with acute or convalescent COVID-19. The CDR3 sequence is CASSFASGGRETQYF. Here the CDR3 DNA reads TGTGCCAGCAGCTTCGCGTCGGGGGGGCGAGAGACCCAGTACTTC. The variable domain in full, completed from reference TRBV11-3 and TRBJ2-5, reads EAGVVQSPRYKIIEKKQPVAFWCNPISGHNTLYWYLQNLGQGPELLIRYENEEAVDDSQLPKDRFSAERLKGVDSTLKIQPAELGDSAVYLCASSFASGGRETQYFGPGTRLLVL.